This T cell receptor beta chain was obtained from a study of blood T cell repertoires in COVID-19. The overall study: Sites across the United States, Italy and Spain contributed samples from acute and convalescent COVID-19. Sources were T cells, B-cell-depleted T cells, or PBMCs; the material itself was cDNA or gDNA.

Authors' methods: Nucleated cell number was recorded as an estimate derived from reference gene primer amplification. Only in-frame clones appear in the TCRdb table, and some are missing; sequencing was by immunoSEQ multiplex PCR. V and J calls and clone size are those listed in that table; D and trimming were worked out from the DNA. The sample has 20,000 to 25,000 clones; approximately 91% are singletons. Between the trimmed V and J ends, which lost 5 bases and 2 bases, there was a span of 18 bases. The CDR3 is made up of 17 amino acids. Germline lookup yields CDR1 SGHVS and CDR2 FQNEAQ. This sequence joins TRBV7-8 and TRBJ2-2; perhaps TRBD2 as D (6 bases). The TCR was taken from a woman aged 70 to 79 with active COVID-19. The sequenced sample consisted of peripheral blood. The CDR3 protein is CASSTPKDGGNTGELFF. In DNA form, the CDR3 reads TGTGCCAGCAGCACTCCAAAGGACGGGGGAAACACCGGGGAGCTGTTTTTT.